A selection of T cell receptor beta chains follows, all from one sample in a study of siplizumab effects on memory and regulatory T cells. The method was immunoSEQ multiplex PCR; TCRdb's version includes in-frame clones alone and lacks a portion of them. The profile shows 50,000 to 55,000 clones, about 97% of them singletons. The material sequenced was naive CD4+ T cells sorted from blood. These receptors were taken from a human donor in good health. CDR3s include the opening cysteine and the closing phenylalanine or tryptophan. D genes are given only for firm matches. Clone size is shown for a subset of rows, as once, few, many or a class of expanded clone.

TRBV2	14	-	TRBJ1-1	TRBD1	CASSGTGANTEAFF	TGTGCCAGCAGCGGGACAGGGGCGAACACTGAAGCTTTCTTT
TRBV21-1	19	-	TRBJ1-5	-	CASSKARGQGACSNQPQHF	TGTGCCAGCAGCAAAGCGAGGGGACAGGGGGCCTGCAGCAATCAGCCCCAGCATTTT
TRBV9	14	-	TRBJ2-5	-	CASSPAGSQETQYF	TGTGCCAGCAGCCCAGCGGGCTCCCAAGAGACCCAGTACTTC
TRBV29-1	18	-	TRBJ2-1	TRBD2	CSVEGTSGRVSAYNEQFF	TGCAGCGTGGAGGGGACTAGCGGGAGGGTATCGGCCTACAATGAGCAGTTCTTC
TRBV6-5	14	once	TRBJ1-1	-	CASSYNRKNTEAFF	TGTGCCAGCAGTTATAACAGAAAGAACACTGAAGCTTTCTTT
TRBV29-1	13	-	TRBJ2-7	-	CSVNVRYSYEQYF	TGCAGCGTTAACGTCAGATACTCCTACGAGCAGTACTTC
TRBV21-1	14	-	TRBJ1-5	-	CASSKDSNNQPQHF	TGTGCCAGCAGCAAAGACAGTAACAATCAGCCCCAGCATTTT
TRBV28	14	-	TRBJ2-7	TRBD1	CASSLRQGSYEQYF	TGTGCCAGCAGTCTTCGACAGGGCTCCTACGAGCAGTACTTC
TRBV19	14	-	TRBJ1-2	TRBD1	CASSVGQGALGYTF	TGTGCCAGTAGTGTGGGACAGGGGGCGCTTGGCTACACCTTC
TRBV19	15	-	TRBJ2-1	TRBD2	CASSIGLAGVWEQFF	TGTGCCAGTAGTATAGGACTAGCGGGAGTGTGGGAGCAGTTCTTC
TRBV2	14	-	TRBJ1-4	TRBD1	CASRRGGAGEKLFF	TGTGCCAGCAGGAGAGGGGGCGCGGGTGAAAAACTGTTTTTT
TRBV11-3	12	-	TRBJ2-3	-	CASSLDLGIWHF	TGTGCCAGCAGCTTAGATCTGGGCATATGGCATTTT
TRBV2	13	-	TRBJ1-6	-	CASRQGQNSPLHF	TGTGCCAGCAGACAGGGTCAGAATTCACCCCTCCACTTT
TRBV6-1	15	-	TRBJ1-5	TRBD1	CASSGGTGRTQPQHF	TGTGCCAGCAGTGGCGGGACAGGTCGTACTCAGCCCCAGCATTTT
TRBV6-1	12	once	TRBJ2-5	-	CASSLGEQTQYF	TGTGCCAGCAGTTTAGGGGAGCAGACCCAGTACTTC
TRBV6-5	13	-	TRBJ1-2	TRBD1	CASRRDRGSGYTF	TGTGCCAGCAGACGTGACAGGGGTAGTGGCTACACCTTC
TRBV19	16	-	TRBJ2-1	TRBD2	CASSKPSGGWYNEQFF	TGTGCCAGTAGTAAGCCTAGCGGGGGGTGGTACAATGAGCAGTTCTTC
TRBV29-1	11	-	TRBJ2-1	-	CSVEPYNEQFF	TGCAGCGTTGAGCCCTACAATGAGCAGTTCTTC
TRBV5-8	15	-	TRBJ1-4	-	CASSLGPTAKEKLFF	TGTGCCAGCAGCTTGGGGCCCACAGCTAAAGAAAAACTGTTTTTT
TRBV7-3	14	-	TRBJ2-3	-	CASSLSPSTDTQYF	TGTGCCAGCAGCTTATCCCCCAGCACAGATACGCAGTATTTT